These 2 T cell receptor beta chains originate from one sample sequenced in a study of T cell responses to AZD1222 COVID-19 vaccine. Some clones are missing from TCRdb's copy, which holds only in-frame ones; the method was immunoSEQ multiplex PCR. Seen here are about 170,000 clones, approximately 92% observed once, and the top ten hold approximately 6.9%. Sequencing was performed on peripheral blood, taken on day 0 of AZD1222 vaccination. The receptor source for this set is an adult in good health.

In its sample, this clone was seen a few times. V usage is TRBV7-9 and J usage is TRBJ1-2; 7 bases line up with TRBD1. V shed 5 bases and J 4 bases; nucleotides not matched to a gene: 10. CDR1 and CDR2 (germline): SEHNR, FQNEAQ (reference sequence). The CDR3 is made up of 15 amino acids. The chain's CDR3 is CASSRETGTSYGYTF. The DNA for the CDR3 is TGTGCCAGCAGCAGAGAGACAGGGACTAGCTATGGCTACACCTTC.

The chain links TRBV6-4 to TRBJ2-3; 11 nucleotides match TRBD2. Germline V gives CDR1 MRHNA, CDR2 SNTAGT. Trimming cost V 0 bases and J 0 bases; bases outside gene matches: 8. This CDR3 is 19 amino acids long. CDR3 region: CASSDSSTSGEHSTDTQYF. The CDR3 DNA follows: TGTGCCAGCAGTGACTCGTCGACTAGCGGGGAACACAGCACAGATACGCAGTATTTT.